Below are 10 T cell receptor beta chains sequenced from a single sample in a study of early T cells in non-severe SARS-CoV-2 infection. TCRdb recomputed calls from the 5' RACE reads with MiXCR, one row per CDR3 protein. The sample holds roughly 51,000 distinct CDR3 sequences; roughly 6.5% are singletons and the top ten take about 2.7%. The sample here was whole blood, taken at baseline. Every receptor here comes from an adult who was a healthcare worker with PCR-confirmed SARS-CoV-2 infection or an uninfected control (not recorded which).

There are many counts of this clonotype. The chain links TRBV6-5 to TRBJ2-7, with a possible D match to TRBD2 (6 bases). V was cut by 8 bases and J by 3 bases, with 11 bases left in between. From germline, CDR1 is MNHEY and CDR2 SVGAGI. This CDR3 spans 12 amino acids. The CDR3 here is CASRDWLYEQYF. Here the CDR3 DNA reads TGTGCCAGCCGGGACTGGCTCTACGAGCAGTACTTC.

A few counts support this clonotype. The V gene is TRBV12-3 or TRBV12-4, the J gene TRBJ2-2; 10 nucleotides line up with TRBD1. The CDR3 consists of 15 residues. After removal of 7 bases from V and 0 bases from J, the junction contained 2 bases not matched to a gene. The CDR3 protein is CASTGQGANTGELFF. The CDR3 DNA reads as TGTGCCAGCACCGGACAGGGGGCGAACACCGGGGAGCTGTTTTTT.

V usage is TRBV7-6 and J usage is TRBJ2-3; 13 positions agree with TRBD2. The CDR3 totals 19 residues. Germline V gene data show CDR1 as SGHVS and CDR2 as FNYEAQ. J was trimmed by 1 base and V by 1 base; bases with no gene match: 8. Written as DNA, the CDR3 is TGTGCCAGCAGCTTAGAGGCGGGACTAGCGGGGAGCGGCACAGATACGCAGTATTTT. The encoded protein is CASSLEAGLAGSGTDTQYF.

This clonotype was counted a few times. J is TRBJ1-5 and V is TRBV12-3 or TRBV12-4, with TRBD1 matching over 8 bases. V lost 1 base to trimming and J lost 4 bases; unmatched junction nucleotides: 3. The CDR3 has 15 residues. The CDR3 reads CASSLGQGWNQPQHF. CDR3 nucleotide sequence: TGTGCCAGCAGTTTAGGACAGGGGTGGAATCAGCCCCAGCATTTT.

Many counts were recorded for this clonotype. This chain connects TRBV30 to TRBJ1-1; D possibly corresponds to TRBD1 (5 bases). Deletions cut 8 bases from V and 0 bases from J, with 16 bases between. The CDR3 contains 14 residues. Germline CDR1 GTSNPN, CDR2 SVGIG (reference sequence). The CDR3 DNA reads as TGTGCCGGGTACCGGGGACGGGTGAACACTGAAGCTTTCTTT. Amino acids: CAGYRGRVNTEAFF.

This clonotype was seen a few times. The chain carries TRBV19 and TRBJ2-2; D possibly matches TRBD1 or TRBD2 (6 bases each). With 6 bases removed from V and 5 bases from J, the gap between germline ends came to 19 bases. CDR3 size: 16 residues. CDR1 and CDR2 (germline): LNHDA, SQIVND (reference sequence). The CDR3, as DNA: TGTGCCAGTAGCCCTAGTTGGGGGGCGTGGACCGGGGAGCTGTTTTTT. Its translation is CASSPSWGAWTGELFF.

As for this clonotype: This may be a read error: a much more frequent sequence differs by one nucleotide. V and J are TRBV5-6 and TRBJ1-1; D unclear. The CDR3 totals 15 residues. Germline values: CDR1 SGHDT, CDR2 YYEEEE. The CDR3 region is CATSPWTEMNTEAFF. The CDR3 bases are TGTGCCACCAGCCCATGGACGGAAATGAACACTGAAGCTTTCTTT. The full variable domain, with the rest looked up from reference TRBV5-6 and TRBJ1-1, is DAGVTQSPTHLIKTRGQQVTLRCSPKSGHDTVSWYQQALGQGPQFIFQYYEEEERQRGNFPDRFSGHQFPNYSSELNVNALLLGDSALYLCATSPWTEMNTEAFFGQGTRLTVV.

This clonotype occurred a few times. Relative to the germline gene, one junction end is altered; a read error may explain this. The rearrangement links TRBV7-7 to TRBJ2-3, with D perhaps given as TRBD1 or TRBD2 (5 bases each). There are 13 residues in the CDR3. Germline V gene lookup returns CDR1 SSHAT and CDR2 FNYEAQ (reference sequence). CDR3 DNA sequence: TGTGCTAGCAGCACAACGAGGGGAGATACGCAGTATTTT. It is translated as CASSTTRGDTQYF.

Many counts were recorded for this clonotype. The chain's CDR3 is CASSRRAGANTGELFF. The CDR3 DNA reads as TGTGCCAGCAGTCGTAGGGCGGGGGCGAACACCGGGGAGCTGTTTTTT. This chain uses TRBV12-3 or TRBV12-4 with TRBJ2-2, with 7 bases matching TRBD2. Losses at the gene ends were 5 bases for V and 0 bases for J; bases not matched to a gene: 6. The CDR3 extends over 16 amino acids.

In this sample, this clonotype turned up many times. In nucleotides, the CDR3 is TGTGCCAGCAGTTATGGGGCGCCGGCTTCTGAAGCTTTCTTT. Its translation: CASSYGAPASEAFF. The chain links TRBV6-6 to TRBJ1-1; tentatively, D is TRBD1 (5 bases). Germline CDR1 reads MNHNY; CDR2 reads SVGAGI (reference sequence). The CDR3 is made up of 14 amino acids. V was pared by 3 bases and J by 6 bases, with 14 bases between.